This TCR beta chain is drawn from a study of radiotherapy plus CTLA-4 blockade in lung cancer. Notes on the study in general: The study found tumor-derived TCR clones expanded in blood after radiotherapy plus ipilimumab.

Trimming pared 2 bases from V and 3 bases from J, leaving 15 bases between. The CDR3 consists of 16 residues. CDR1 SGHDT and CDR2 YYEEEE come from the germline V gene. A remark on this clone: What it binds is not known.

Here immunoSEQ multiplex PCR was the method, and the copy in TCRdb shows in-frame clones only, minus some. The profile shows some 30,000 clones, less than 85% of them singletons. The rearrangement joins TRBV5-6 to TRBJ1-5, with D perhaps matching TRBD1 (6 bases). The source is a human donor with non-small cell lung cancer who had stable disease on radiotherapy plus ipilimumab. The sequencing used peripheral blood, collected from a patient treated with radiotherapy plus ipilimumab. The CDR3 DNA is TGTGCCAGCAGCTTTATGCGGGGGCTGGACAATCAGCCCCAGCATTTT. This encodes CASSFMRGLDNQPQHF.